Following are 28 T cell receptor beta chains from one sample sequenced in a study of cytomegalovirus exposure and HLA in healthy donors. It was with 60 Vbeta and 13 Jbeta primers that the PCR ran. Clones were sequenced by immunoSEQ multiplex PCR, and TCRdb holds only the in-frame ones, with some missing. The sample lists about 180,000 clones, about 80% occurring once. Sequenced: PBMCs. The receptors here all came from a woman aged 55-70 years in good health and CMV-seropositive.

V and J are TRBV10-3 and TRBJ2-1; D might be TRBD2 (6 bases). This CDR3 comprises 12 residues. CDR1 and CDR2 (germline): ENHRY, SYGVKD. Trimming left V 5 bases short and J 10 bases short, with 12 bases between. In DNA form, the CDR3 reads TGTGCCATCAGTTTGATAGCGGACGAGCAGTTCTTC. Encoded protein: CAISLIADEQFF.

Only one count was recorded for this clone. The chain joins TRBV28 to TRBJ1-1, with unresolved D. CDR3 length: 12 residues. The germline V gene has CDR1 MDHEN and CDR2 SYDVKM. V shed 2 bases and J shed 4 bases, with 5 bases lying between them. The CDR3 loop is CASSLIRTEAFF. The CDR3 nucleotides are TGTGCCAGCAGTTTAATTCGCACTGAAGCTTTCTTT.

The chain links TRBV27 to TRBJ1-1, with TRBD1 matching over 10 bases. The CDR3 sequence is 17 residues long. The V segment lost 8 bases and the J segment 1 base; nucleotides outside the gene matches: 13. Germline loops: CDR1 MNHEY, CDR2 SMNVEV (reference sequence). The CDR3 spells CASRPTGQGYWNTEAFF. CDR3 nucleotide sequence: TGTGCCAGCCGCCCCACGGGACAGGGGTATTGGAACACTGAAGCTTTCTTT.

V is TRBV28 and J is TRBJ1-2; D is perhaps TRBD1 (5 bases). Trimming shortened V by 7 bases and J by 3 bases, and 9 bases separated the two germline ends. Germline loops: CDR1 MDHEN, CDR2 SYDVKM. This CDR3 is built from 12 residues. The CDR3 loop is CASKTVDYGYTF. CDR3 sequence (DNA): TGTGCCAGCAAGACAGTAGACTATGGCTACACCTTC.

The CDR3 loop is CAWAGGGSQETQYF. CDR3 nucleotides: TGTGCCTGGGCGGGCGGGGGCAGTCAAGAGACCCAGTACTTC. The V and J genes are TRBV30 and TRBJ2-5; tentative D call: TRBD2 (7 bases). The V and J ends lost 5 bases and 2 bases respectively, with 15 bases between them. CDR1 and CDR2 from the germline V gene are GTSNPN and SVGIG (reference sequence). The CDR3 is 14 amino acids.

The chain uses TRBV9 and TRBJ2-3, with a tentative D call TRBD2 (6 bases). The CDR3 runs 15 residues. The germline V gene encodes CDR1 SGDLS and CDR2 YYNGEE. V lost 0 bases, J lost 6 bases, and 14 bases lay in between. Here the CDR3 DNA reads TGTGCCAGCAGCGTAGGGGAGGATAGGTTTGATACGCAGTATTTT. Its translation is CASSVGEDRFDTQYF.

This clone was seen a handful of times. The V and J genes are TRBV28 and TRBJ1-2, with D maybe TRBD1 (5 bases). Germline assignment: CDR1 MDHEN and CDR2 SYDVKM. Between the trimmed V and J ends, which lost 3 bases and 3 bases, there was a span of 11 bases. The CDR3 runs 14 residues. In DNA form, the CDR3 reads TGTGCCAGCAGTTTTTTAGGACACGACTATGGCTACACCTTC. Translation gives CASSFLGHDYGYTF.

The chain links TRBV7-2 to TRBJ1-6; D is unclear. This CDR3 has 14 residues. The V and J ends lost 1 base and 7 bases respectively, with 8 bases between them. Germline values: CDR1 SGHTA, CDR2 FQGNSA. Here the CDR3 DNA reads TGTGCCAGCAGCTTAGGGACTCCAAATTCACCCCTCCACTTT. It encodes CASSLGTPNSPLHF.

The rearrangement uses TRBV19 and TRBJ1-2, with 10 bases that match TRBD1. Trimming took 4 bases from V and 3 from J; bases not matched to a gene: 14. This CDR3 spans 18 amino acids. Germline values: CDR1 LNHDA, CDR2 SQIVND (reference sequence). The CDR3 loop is CASSTLSGTGVPYYGYTF. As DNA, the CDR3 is TGTGCCAGTAGTACTCTCTCCGGGACAGGGGTTCCCTACTATGGCTACACCTTC.

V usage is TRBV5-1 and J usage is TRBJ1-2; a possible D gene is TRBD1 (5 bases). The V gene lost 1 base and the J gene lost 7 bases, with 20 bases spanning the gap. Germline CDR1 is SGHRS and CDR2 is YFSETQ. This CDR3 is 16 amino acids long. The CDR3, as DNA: TGCGCCAGCAGCTTGACCCCGGGACTCGAGGGGCCTGGCTACACCTTC. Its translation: CASSLTPGLEGPGYTF.

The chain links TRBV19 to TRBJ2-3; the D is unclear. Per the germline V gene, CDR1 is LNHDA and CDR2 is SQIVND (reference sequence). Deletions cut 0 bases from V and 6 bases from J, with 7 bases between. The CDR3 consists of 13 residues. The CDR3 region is CASSIDRMDTQYF. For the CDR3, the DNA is TGTGCCAGTAGTATAGACAGGATGGATACGCAGTATTTT.

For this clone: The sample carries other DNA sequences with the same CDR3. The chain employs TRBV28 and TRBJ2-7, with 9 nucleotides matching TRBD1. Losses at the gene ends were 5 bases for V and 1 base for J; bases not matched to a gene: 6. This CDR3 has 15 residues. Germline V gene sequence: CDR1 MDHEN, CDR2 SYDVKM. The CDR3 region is CASSRDRDSSYEQYF. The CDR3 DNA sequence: TGTGCCAGCAGTCGGGACAGGGATTCATCCTACGAGCAGTACTTC.

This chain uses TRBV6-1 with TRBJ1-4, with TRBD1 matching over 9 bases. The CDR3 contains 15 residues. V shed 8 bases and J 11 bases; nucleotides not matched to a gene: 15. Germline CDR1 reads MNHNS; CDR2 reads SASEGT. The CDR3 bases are TGTGCCAGCTTTAGGGTGACAGGGGGGTCGGGGAAACTGTTTTTT. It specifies CASFRVTGGSGKLFF.

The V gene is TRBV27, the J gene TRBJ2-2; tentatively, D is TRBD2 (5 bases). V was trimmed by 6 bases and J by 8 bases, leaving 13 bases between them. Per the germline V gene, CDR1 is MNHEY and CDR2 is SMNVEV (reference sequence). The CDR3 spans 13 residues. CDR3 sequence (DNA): TGTGCCAGCAGCTCTCCTGGACTGGGGGAGCTGTTTTTT. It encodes CASSSPGLGELFF.

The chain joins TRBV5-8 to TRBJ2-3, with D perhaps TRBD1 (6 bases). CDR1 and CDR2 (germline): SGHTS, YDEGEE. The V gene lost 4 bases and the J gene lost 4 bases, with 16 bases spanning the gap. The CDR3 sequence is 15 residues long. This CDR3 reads CASSRGLTGPDTQYF. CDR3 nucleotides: TGTGCCAGCAGCCGAGGATTGACAGGACCAGATACGCAGTATTTT.

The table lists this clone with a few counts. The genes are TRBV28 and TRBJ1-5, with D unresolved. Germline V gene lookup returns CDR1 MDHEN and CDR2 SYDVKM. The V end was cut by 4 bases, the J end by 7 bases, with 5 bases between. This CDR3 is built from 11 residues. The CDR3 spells CASSSTQPQHF. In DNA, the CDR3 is TGTGCCAGCAGTTCGACACAGCCCCAGCATTTT.

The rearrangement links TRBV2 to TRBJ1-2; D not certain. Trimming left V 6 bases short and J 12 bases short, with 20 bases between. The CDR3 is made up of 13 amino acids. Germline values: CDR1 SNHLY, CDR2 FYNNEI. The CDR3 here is CASSLIGRGRDTF. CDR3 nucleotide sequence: TGTGCCAGCAGCCTAATAGGGAGAGGTAGGGACACCTTC.

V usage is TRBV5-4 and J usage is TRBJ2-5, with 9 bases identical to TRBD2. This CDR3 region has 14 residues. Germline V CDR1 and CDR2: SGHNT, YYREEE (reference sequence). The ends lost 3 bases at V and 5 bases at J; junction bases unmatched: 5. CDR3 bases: TGTGCCAGCAGCTCTAGCGGGGTGGGGGAGACCCAGTACTTC. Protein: CASSSSGVGETQYF.

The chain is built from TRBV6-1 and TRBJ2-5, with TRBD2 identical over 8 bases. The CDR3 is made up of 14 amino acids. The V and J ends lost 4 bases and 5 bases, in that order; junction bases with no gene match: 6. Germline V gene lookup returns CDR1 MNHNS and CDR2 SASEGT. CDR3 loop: CASSAGGAVETQYF. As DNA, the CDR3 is TGTGCCAGCAGTGCGGGGGGGGCCGTGGAGACCCAGTACTTC.

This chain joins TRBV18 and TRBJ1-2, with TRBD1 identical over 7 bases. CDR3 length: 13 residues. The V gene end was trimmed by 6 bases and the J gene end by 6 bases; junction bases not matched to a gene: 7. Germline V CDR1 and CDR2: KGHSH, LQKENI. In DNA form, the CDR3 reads TGTGCCAGCTCCCTCGACAGGGATCATGGCTACACCTTC. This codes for CASSLDRDHGYTF.

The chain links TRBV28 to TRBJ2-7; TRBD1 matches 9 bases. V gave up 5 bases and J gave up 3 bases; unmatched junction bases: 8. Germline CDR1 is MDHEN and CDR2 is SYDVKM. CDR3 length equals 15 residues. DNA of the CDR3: TGTGCCAGCAGTGCCGGACAGGGGACGGGCTACGAGCAGTACTTC. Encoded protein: CASSAGQGTGYEQYF.

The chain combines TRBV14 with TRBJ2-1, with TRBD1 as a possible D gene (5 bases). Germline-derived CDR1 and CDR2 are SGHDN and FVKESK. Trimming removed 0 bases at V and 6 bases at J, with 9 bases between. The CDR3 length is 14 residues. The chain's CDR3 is CASSQDGASNEQFF. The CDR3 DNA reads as TGTGCCAGCAGCCAAGATGGGGCTAGCAATGAGCAGTTCTTC.

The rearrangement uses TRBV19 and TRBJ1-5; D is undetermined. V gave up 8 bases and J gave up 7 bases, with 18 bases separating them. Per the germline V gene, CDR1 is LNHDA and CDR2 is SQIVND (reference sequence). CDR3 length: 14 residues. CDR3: CASALVGGPQPQHF. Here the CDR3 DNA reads TGTGCCAGTGCCCTTGTCGGAGGTCCCCAGCCCCAGCATTTT.

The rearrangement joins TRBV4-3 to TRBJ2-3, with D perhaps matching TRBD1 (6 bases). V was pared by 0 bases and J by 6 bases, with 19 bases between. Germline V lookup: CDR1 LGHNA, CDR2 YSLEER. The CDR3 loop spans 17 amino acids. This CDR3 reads CASSQDPAGAVRDTQYF. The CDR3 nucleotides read TGCGCCAGCAGCCAAGATCCGGCAGGGGCGGTACGGGATACGCAGTATTTT.

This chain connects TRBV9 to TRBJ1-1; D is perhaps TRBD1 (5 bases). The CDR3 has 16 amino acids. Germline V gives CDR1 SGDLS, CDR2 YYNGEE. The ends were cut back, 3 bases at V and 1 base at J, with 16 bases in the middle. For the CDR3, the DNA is TGTGCCAGCAGCGCTGACAGCCGGAGGGCGAACACTGAAGCTTTCTTT. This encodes CASSADSRRANTEAFF. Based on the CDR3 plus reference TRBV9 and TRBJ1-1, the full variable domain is DSGVTQTPKHLITATGQRVTLRCSPRSGDLSVYWYQQSLDQGLQFLIQYYNGEERAKGNILERFSAQQFPDLHSELNLSSLELGDSALYFCASSADSRRANTEAFFGQGTRLTVV.

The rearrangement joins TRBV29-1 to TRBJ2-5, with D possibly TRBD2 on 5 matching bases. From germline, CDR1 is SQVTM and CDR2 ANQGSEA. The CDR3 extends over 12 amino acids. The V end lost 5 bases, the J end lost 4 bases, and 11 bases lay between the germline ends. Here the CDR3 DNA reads TGCAGCGTTAGAGGGCCGGTAGAGACCCAGTACTTC. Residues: CSVRGPVETQYF.

CDR3 sequence: CSVVEGRSGNTIYF. The CDR3 bases are TGCAGCGTTGTTGAGGGGAGGAGTGGAAACACCATATATTTT. The V call is TRBV29-1, the J call TRBJ1-3, with D perhaps TRBD1 (5 bases). This CDR3 has 14 amino acids. The germline V gene encodes CDR1 SQVTM and CDR2 ANQGSEA. V lost 4 bases and J 3 bases, leaving 13 bases between the germline ends.

CDR3 protein: CATESQYEQYF. The CDR3, as DNA: TGTGCCACCGAGAGTCAATACGAGCAGTACTTC. This chain connects TRBV15 to TRBJ2-7; no clear D gene. Trimming cost V 8 bases and J 4 bases, with 9 bases left between them. Germline CDR1 reads LNHNV; CDR2 reads YYDKDF (reference sequence). The CDR3 has 11 residues.